The clone carrying this T cell receptor (beta chain) showed up many times. This entry is derived from a study of early T cells in non-severe SARS-CoV-2 infection. One entry per CDR3 protein results from TCRdb running MiXCR on the 5' RACE reads. The sample contains roughly 72,000 distinct CDR3 sequences, around 13% of which appear only once. This TCR was sampled from an adult who was a healthcare worker with PCR-confirmed SARS-CoV-2 infection or an uninfected control (not recorded which). Sequencing was done on a sample of whole blood.

The DNA of the CDR3 is TGCAGTGCAAGTAGCGGGAGTCGCGCCTACGAGCAGTACTTC. It specifies CSASSGSRAYEQYF. The rearrangement uses TRBV20-1 and TRBJ2-7, with 9 nucleotides matching TRBD2. The CDR3 runs 14 residues. The J segment lost 2 bases and the V segment lost 6 bases, leaving 8 bases of the junction unmatched. Per the germline V gene, CDR1 is DFQATT and CDR2 is SNEGSKA (reference sequence).